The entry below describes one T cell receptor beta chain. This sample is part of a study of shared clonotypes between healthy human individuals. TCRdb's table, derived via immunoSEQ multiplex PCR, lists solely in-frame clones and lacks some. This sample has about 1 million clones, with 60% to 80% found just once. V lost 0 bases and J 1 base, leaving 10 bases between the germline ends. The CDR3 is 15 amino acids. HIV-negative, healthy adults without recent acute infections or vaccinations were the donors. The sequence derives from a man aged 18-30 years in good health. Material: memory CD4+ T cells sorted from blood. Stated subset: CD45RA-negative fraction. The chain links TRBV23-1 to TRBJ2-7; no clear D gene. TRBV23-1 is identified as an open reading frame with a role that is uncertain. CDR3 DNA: TGCGCCAGCAGTCAATCCCCGACGGAGTCCTACGAGCAGTACTTC. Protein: CASSQSPTESYEQYF.